The 13 T cell receptor beta chains below were found in one sample sequenced in a study of blood T cell repertoires in COVID-19. Assay used: immunoSEQ multiplex PCR; TCRdb lists only in-frame clones, some missing. The sample includes over 250,000 clones, 88% seen only once; the top ten take 2% to 2.5%. The source material was PBMCs or T cells enriched from blood (not recorded which). The source is a woman aged 55-70 years in a cohort exposed to, infected with or recovered from COVID-19 (not recorded which).

This chain connects TRBV6-4 to TRBJ2-7; D is possibly TRBD2 (5 bases). CDR1 is MRHNA and CDR2 is SNTAGT in the germline V gene. The germline V and J ends were trimmed by 4 bases and 1 base, with 20 bases remaining between them. CDR3 length: 17 residues. This chain's CDR3 is CASSVFLSGMESYEQYF. CDR3 in DNA: TGTGCCAGCAGTGTCTTTTTATCGGGGATGGAGTCCTACGAGCAGTACTTC.

The chain couples TRBV30 to TRBJ1-5; D gene uncertain. CDR1 and CDR2 from the germline V gene are GTSNPN and SVGIG (reference sequence). Trimming took 2 bases from V and 6 from J, leaving 11 bases between them. The CDR3 consists of 13 residues. The chain's CDR3 is CAWSSGWGQPQHF. The CDR3 DNA follows: TGTGCCTGGAGTAGCGGGTGGGGTCAGCCCCAGCATTTT.

The rearrangement links TRBV27 to TRBJ2-3; the match to TRBD1 covers 8 bases. Germline V gene data show CDR1 as MNHEY and CDR2 as SMNVEV (reference sequence). V shed 5 bases and J 5 bases; nucleotides not matched to a gene: 15. The CDR3 length is 17 residues. CDR3 bases: TGTGCCAGCAGTGTGGGTATACAGGGGGGTGATGGAGATACGCAGTATTTT. Its translation: CASSVGIQGGDGDTQYF.

This clone was counted only a few times. Other DNA sequences in this sample translate to the same CDR3. J is TRBJ2-7 and V is TRBV18; D unresolved. V gave up 3 bases and J gave up 2 bases, with 14 bases separating them. The CDR3 has 15 amino acids. Germline V gene data show CDR1 as KGHSH and CDR2 as LQKENI. This chain's CDR3 is CASSPRDNGAYEQYF. CDR3 coding DNA: TGTGCCAGCTCACCGCGAGACAACGGCGCCTACGAGCAGTACTTC.

In this sample, this clone turned up once. The CDR3 protein is CASSIGEGGRGNSPLHF. The CDR3 bases are TGTGCCAGCAGCATCGGGGAGGGGGGGAGAGGTAATTCACCCCTCCACTTT. This rearrangement joins TRBV9 to TRBJ1-6; TRBD1 is a possible D gene (6 bases). Germline loops: CDR1 SGDLS, CDR2 YYNGEE. Trimming shortened V by 4 bases and J by 6 bases, and 20 bases separated the two germline ends. The CDR3 has 17 amino acids.

This sequence joins TRBV6-5 and TRBJ2-7; 8 nucleotides match TRBD1. The V gene end was trimmed by 0 bases and the J gene end by 1 base; junction bases not matched to a gene: 5. This CDR3 has 16 residues. Germline assignment: CDR1 MNHEY and CDR2 SVGAGI. The CDR3 loop is CASSYSLTGVSYEQYF. In DNA, the CDR3 is TGTGCCAGCAGTTACTCTTTGACAGGGGTATCCTACGAGCAGTACTTC.

The genes are TRBV19 and TRBJ1-3; no firm D call. The CDR3 is 12 amino acids. CDR1 LNHDA and CDR2 SQIVND come from the germline V gene (reference sequence). The ends were cut back, 7 bases at V and 0 bases at J, with 4 bases in the middle. This CDR3 is CASTYSGNTIYF. As DNA, the CDR3 is TGTGCCAGTACCTACTCTGGAAACACCATATATTTT.

The chain links TRBV18 to TRBJ1-2, with no clear D. The CDR3 runs 13 residues. From germline, CDR1 is KGHSH and CDR2 LQKENI. V lost 3 bases to trimming and J lost 7 bases, with 12 bases between them. DNA of the CDR3: TGTGCCAGCTCACCCCCCTCAGTTGGTGGCTACACCTTC. Encoded protein: CASSPPSVGGYTF.

The sample holds a few counts of this clone. V usage is TRBV7-9 and J usage is TRBJ2-5; 9 bases map to TRBD2. Germline CDR1 and CDR2: SEHNR and FQNEAQ (reference sequence). This CDR3 is built from 15 residues. V was clipped by 5 bases and J by 1 base; unmatched bases: 5. CDR3 DNA: TGTGCCAGCAGCAAAGGGACTAGCATCCAAGAGACCCAGTACTTC. Protein product: CASSKGTSIQETQYF.

The gene calls are TRBV6-5 and TRBJ2-1, with 8 bases matching TRBD1. V shed 2 bases and J 5 bases; nucleotides not matched to a gene: 5. Looked up from germline, CDR1 is MNHEY and CDR2 is SVGAGI. The CDR3 consists of 15 residues. This CDR3 is CASSYVTGVNNEQFF. In nucleotides, the CDR3 is TGTGCCAGCAGTTACGTGACAGGGGTAAACAATGAGCAGTTCTTC.

The chain uses TRBV28 and TRBJ1-2, with TRBD1 matching over 8 bases. The V and J ends lost 5 bases and 8 bases, in that order; junction bases with no gene match: 19. The CDR3 has 17 residues. CDR1 MDHEN and CDR2 SYDVKM come from the germline V gene. CDR3 sequence reads: CASSTIYSGQASKGYTF. The CDR3 bases are TGTGCCAGCAGTACGATATATTCGGGACAGGCGTCTAAGGGCTACACCTTC.

V and J are TRBV11-2 and TRBJ1-4; 7 bases match TRBD1. Germline CDR1 is SGHAT and CDR2 is FQNNGV. Trimming at V came to 5 bases and at J to 5 bases, leaving 5 bases not matched to a gene. This CDR3 region has 14 residues. In nucleotides, the CDR3 is TGTGCCAGCAGCCTACAGGGGAGGAATGAAAAACTGTTTTTT. Translation gives CASSLQGRNEKLFF.

Here the CDR3 DNA reads TGTGCCTGGGGGCGGGGTCAGCCCCAGCATTTT. Translated, it gives CAWGRGQPQHF. This chain joins TRBV30 and TRBJ1-5; D is undetermined. The germline gives CDR1 GTSNPN, CDR2 SVGIG (reference sequence). This CDR3 is 11 amino acids long. V was cut by 5 bases and J by 6 bases, with 8 bases left in between. The whole variable domain, remainder taken from reference TRBV30 and TRBJ1-5, is SQTIHQWPATLVQPVGSPLSLECTVEGTSNPNLYWYRQAAGRGLQLLFYSVGIGQISSEVPQNLSASRPQDRQFILSSKKLLLSDSGFYLCAWGRGQPQHFGDGTRLSIL.